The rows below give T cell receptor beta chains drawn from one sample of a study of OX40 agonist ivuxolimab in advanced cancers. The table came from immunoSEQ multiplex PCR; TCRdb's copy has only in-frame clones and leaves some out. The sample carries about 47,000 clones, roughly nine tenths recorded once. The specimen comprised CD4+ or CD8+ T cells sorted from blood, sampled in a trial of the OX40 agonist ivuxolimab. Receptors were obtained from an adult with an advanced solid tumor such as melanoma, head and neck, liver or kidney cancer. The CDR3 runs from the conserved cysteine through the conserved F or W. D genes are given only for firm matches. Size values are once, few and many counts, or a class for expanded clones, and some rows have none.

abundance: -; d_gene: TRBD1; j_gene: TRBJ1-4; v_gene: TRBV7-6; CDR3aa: CASSLIGTGEDEKLFF; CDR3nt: TGTGCCAGCAGCTTAATAGGGACAGGGGAAGATGAAAAACTGTTTTTT
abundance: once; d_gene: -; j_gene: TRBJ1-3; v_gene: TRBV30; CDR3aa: CAWLRAGNTIYF; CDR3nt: TGTGCCTGGTTGAGGGCAGGAAACACCATATATTTT
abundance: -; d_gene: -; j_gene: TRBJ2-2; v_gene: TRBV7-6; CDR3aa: CASSLAPGKMAGELFF; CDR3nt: TGTGCCAGCAGCTTAGCGCCGGGGAAAATGGCCGGGGAGCTGTTTTTT
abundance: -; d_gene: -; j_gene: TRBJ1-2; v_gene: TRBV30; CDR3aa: CAWRGTENRYGYTF; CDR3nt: TGTGCCTGGAGGGGGACGGAGAATAGATATGGCTACACCTTC
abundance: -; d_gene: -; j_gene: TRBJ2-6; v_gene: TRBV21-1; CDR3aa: CASSKRGTGANVLTF; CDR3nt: TGTGCCAGCAGCAAGAGGGGGACTGGGGCCAACGTCCTGACTTTC
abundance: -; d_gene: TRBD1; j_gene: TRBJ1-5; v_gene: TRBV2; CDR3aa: CASSVTGDSNQPQHF; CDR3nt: TGTGCCAGCAGTGTCACAGGGGATAGCAATCAGCCCCAGCATTTT
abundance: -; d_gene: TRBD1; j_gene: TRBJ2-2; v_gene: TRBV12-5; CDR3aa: CASGSPGQGANTGELFF; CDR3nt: TGTGCTAGTGGTTCGCCAGGACAGGGGGCAAACACCGGGGAGCTGTTTTTT
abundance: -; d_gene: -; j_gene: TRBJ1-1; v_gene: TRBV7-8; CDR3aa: CASSLNAGRVTEAFF; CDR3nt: TGTGCCAGCAGCTTAAATGCGGGGCGAGTCACTGAAGCTTTCTTT
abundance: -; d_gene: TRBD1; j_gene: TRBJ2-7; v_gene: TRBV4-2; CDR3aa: CASSQDETGGGEQYF; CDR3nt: TGTGCCAGCAGCCAAGATGAGACAGGGGGCGGTGAGCAGTACTTC
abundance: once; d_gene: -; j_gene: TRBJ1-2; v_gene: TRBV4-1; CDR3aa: CASSQDRNLFYGYTF; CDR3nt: TGCGCCAGCAGCCAAGATAGGAACCTCTTCTATGGCTACACCTTC
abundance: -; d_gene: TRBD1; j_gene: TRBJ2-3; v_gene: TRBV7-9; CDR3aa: CASSPLRDRGSSTDTQYF; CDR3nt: TGTGCCAGCAGCCCCCTCCGGGACAGGGGTTCTAGCACAGATACGCAGTATTTT
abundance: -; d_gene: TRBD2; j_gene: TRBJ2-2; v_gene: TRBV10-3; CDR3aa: CAISESGGANTGELFF; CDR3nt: TGTGCCATCAGTGAGTCGGGGGGGGCGAACACCGGGGAGCTGTTTTTT
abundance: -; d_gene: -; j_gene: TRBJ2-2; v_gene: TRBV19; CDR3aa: CASSMVEGTGELFF; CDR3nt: TGTGCCAGTAGTATGGTCGAGGGCACCGGGGAGCTGTTTTTT
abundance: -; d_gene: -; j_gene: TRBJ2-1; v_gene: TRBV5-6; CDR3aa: CASSLQQRKNEQFF; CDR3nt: TGTGCCAGCAGCCTCCAACAGAGGAAGAATGAGCAGTTCTTC
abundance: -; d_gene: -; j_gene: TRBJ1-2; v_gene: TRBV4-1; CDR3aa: CASSQEIGRGDGYTF; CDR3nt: TGCGCCAGCAGCCAAGAAATAGGCAGGGGCGATGGCTACACCTTC
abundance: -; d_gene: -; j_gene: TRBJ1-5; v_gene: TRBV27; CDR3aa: CASSSPRSGERNQPQHF; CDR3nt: TGTGCCAGCAGTTCGCCTCGGTCGGGGGAACGCAATCAGCCCCAGCATTTT
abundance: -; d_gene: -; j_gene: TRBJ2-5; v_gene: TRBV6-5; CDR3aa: CASSLGGVKTQYF; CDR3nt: TGTGCCAGCAGTTTGGGGGGCGTGAAGACCCAGTACTTC
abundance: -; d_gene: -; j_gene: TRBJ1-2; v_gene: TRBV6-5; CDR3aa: CASSAGSTNYGYTF; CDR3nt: TGTGCCAGCAGTGCAGGCTCTACTAACTATGGCTACACCTTC
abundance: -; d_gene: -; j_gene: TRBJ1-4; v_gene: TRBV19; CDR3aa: CASSRGRINEKLFF; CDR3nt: TGTGCCAGTAGTAGAGGGCGGATTAATGAAAAACTGTTTTTT
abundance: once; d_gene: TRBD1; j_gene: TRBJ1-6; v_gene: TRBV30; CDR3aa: CAWSGSGGPYSPLHF; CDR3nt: TGTGCCTGGAGTGGGTCAGGGGGCCCATATTCACCCCTCCACTTT
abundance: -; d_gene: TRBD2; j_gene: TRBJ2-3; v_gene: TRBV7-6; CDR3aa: CASSLEGGGDTQYF; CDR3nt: TGTGCCAGCAGCTTAGAGGGCGGGGGGGATACGCAGTATTTT
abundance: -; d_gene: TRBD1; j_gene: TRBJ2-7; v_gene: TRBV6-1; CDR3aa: CASAKTGDLREQYF; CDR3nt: TGTGCCAGCGCGAAGACAGGGGACCTTCGCGAGCAGTACTTC
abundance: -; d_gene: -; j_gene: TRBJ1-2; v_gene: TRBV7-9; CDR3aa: CASSLSRELRGYTF; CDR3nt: TGTGCCAGCAGCTTAAGTCGCGAACTCCGTGGCTACACCTTC
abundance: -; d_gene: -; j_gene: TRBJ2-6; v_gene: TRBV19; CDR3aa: CASSTGRDPVSGANVLTF; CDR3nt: TGTGCCAGTAGTACCGGAAGGGACCCTGTTTCTGGGGCCAACGTCCTGACTTTC
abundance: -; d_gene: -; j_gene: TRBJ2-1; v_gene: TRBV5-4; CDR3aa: CASSLVTGEQFF; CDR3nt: TGTGCCAGCAGCTTGGTAACGGGTGAGCAGTTCTTC
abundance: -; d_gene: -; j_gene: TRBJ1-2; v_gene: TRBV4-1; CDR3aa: CASSHGDPGSYTF; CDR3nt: TGCGCCAGCAGCCATGGAGACCCAGGAAGCTACACCTTC
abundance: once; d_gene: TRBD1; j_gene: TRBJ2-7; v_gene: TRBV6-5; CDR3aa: CASRGTGTGSYEQYF; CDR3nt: TGTGCCAGCAGGGGGACCGGGACAGGCTCCTACGAGCAGTACTTC
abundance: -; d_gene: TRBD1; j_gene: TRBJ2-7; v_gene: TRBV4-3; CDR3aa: CASSQADRSSYEQYF; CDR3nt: TGCGCCAGCAGCCAGGCGGACAGGAGCTCCTACGAGCAGTACTTC
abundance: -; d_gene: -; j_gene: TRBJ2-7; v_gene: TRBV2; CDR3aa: CASSEGSSYEQYF; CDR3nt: TGTGCCAGCAGTGAAGGGAGCTCCTACGAGCAGTACTTC
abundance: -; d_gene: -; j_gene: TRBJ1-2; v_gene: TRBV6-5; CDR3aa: CASSYQQADGYTF; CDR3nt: TGTGCCAGCAGTTACCAACAGGCAGATGGCTACACCTTC
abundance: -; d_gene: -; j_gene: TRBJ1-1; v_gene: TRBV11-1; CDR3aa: CASSLGTSNTEAFF; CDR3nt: TGTGCCAGCAGCTTGGGGACGTCGAACACTGAAGCTTTCTTT
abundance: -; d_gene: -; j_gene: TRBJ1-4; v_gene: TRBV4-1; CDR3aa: CASSQEPGDVKLFF; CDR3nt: TGCGCCAGCAGCCAAGAACCAGGTGACGTTAAACTGTTTTTT
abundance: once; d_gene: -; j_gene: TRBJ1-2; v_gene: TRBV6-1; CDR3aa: CASIFTGGGYGYTF; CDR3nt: TGTGCCAGCATATTTACCGGGGGCGGCTATGGCTACACCTTC
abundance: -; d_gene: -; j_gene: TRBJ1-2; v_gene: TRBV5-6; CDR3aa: CASSLGSNYGYTF; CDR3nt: TGTGCCAGCAGCCTAGGGTCTAACTATGGCTACACCTTC
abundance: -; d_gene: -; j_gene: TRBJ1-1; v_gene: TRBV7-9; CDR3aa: CASSSAAGRTEAFF; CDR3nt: TGTGCCAGCAGCTCGGCCGCGGGTAGAACTGAAGCTTTCTTT
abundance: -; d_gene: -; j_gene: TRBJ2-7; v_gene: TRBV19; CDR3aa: CASSIEGDLAYEQYF; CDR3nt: TGTGCCAGTAGTATAGAGGGGGACCTTGCCTACGAGCAGTACTTC
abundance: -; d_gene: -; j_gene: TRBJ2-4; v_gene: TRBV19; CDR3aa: CASTPVGRESKNIQYF; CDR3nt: TGTGCCAGTACCCCGGTGGGAAGGGAATCTAAAAACATTCAGTACTTC
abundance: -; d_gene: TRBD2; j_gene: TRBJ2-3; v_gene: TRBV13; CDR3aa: CASSFLAGNRTDTQYF; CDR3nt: TGTGCCAGCAGCTTCTTAGCGGGAAACCGCACAGATACGCAGTATTTT
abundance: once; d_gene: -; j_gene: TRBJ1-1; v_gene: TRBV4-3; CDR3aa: CASSQDGVGRVEAFF; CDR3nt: TGCGCCAGCAGCCAAGATGGAGTAGGGAGGGTTGAAGCTTTCTTT
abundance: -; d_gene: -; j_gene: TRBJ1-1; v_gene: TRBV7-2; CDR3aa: CASSPARGTEAFF; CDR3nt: TGTGCCAGCAGCCCCGCGCGGGGCACTGAAGCTTTCTTT
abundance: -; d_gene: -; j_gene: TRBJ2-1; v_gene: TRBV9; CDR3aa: CASSVGGDEQFF; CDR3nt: TGTGCCAGCAGCGTCGGGGGCGATGAGCAGTTCTTC
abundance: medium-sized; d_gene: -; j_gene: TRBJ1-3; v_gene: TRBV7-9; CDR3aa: CASSSPTGFGGNTIYF; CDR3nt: TGTGCCAGCAGCTCCCCCACAGGCTTTGGGGGGAACACCATATATTTT
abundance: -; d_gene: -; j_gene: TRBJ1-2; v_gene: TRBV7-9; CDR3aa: CASSPGATNYGYTF; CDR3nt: TGTGCCAGCAGCCCAGGGGCCACTAACTATGGCTACACCTTC
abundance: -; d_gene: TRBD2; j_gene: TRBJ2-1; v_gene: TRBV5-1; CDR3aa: CASSPLTGRAGNEQFF; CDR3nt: TGCGCCAGCAGCCCCCTGACCGGCCGAGCGGGGAATGAGCAGTTCTTC